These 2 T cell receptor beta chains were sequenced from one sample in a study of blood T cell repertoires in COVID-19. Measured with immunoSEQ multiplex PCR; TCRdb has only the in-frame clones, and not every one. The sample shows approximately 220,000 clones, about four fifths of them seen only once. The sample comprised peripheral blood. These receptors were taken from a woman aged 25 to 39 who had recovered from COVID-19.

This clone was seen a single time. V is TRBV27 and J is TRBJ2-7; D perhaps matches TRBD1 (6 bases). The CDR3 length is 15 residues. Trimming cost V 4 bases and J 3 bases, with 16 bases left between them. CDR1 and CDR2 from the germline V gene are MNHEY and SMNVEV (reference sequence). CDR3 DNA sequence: TGTGCCAGCAGTTCCTTACAGGGCTCCCTCTACGAGCAGTACTTC. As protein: CASSSLQGSLYEQYF.

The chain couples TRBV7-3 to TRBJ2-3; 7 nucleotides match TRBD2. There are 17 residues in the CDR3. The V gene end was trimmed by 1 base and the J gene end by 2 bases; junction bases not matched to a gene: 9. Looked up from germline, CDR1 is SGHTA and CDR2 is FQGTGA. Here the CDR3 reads CASSLMGGGRITDTQYF. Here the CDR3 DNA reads TGTGCCAGCAGCTTAATGGGTGGCGGGAGAATCACAGATACGCAGTATTTT.